The next 14 T cell receptor beta chains were all read from a single sample in a study of a mutant IDH1 vaccine in newly diagnosed glioma (dated by TCRdb to the early 2020s). Antigen specificity for these receptors is unknown. Per the publication, the time point label means: week 23, last vaccination. Every vaccine dose consisted of 300 ug of a 20-mer mutant IDH1 peptide in Montanide, administered subcutaneously together with topical imiquimod. The library came from the immunoSEQ multiplex PCR assay. Entries here come from immuneACCESS through TCRdb and include only in-frame sequences with V and J called. Some clones fail to appear in such tables; in the studies checked, an unresolved V gene covers under half of the shortfall, and the cause of the remainder is unknown. Here the sample has about 55,000 clones; under 90% occur a single time. The ten largest clones add up to under 8% of the sample. Sequencing used PBMCs, obtained from a glioma patient whose treatment included an IDH1 peptide vaccine. These receptors originate from a man aged 40-55 years with glioma.

This clone was seen only a few times. The V call is TRBV25-1, the J call TRBJ1-6; no clear D. The germline V and J ends were trimmed by 3 bases and 3 bases, with 9 bases remaining between them. Germline V gives CDR1 MGHDK, CDR2 SYGVNS. The CDR3 has 15 residues. The DNA of the CDR3 is TGTGCCAGCAGTGAGGGGTTTCACTATAATTCACCCCTCCACTTT. It translates to CASSEGFHYNSPLHF.

The chain links TRBV19 to TRBJ2-5; D remains ambiguous. Germline V lookup: CDR1 LNHDA, CDR2 SQIVND (reference sequence). The CDR3 extends over 13 amino acids. The V end lost 3 bases, the J end lost 5 bases, and 10 bases lay between the germline ends. This CDR3 reads CASSMTVGETQYF. Here the CDR3 DNA reads TGTGCCAGTAGTATGACCGTGGGGGAGACCCAGTACTTC.

The chain employs TRBV4-1 and TRBJ2-5; possibly TRBD2 for D (5 bases). Germline V gene lookup returns CDR1 MGHRA and CDR2 YSYEKL. V gave up 1 base and J gave up 5 bases, with 17 bases separating them. This CDR3 spans 16 amino acids. The CDR3: CASSQARRVRRETQYF. Written as DNA, the CDR3 is TGCGCCAGCAGCCAAGCCCGGCGGGTCAGACGTGAGACCCAGTACTTC.

This clone was seen just once. The chain is built from TRBV18 and TRBJ2-1; D may be TRBD1 (6 bases). CDR1 is KGHSH, CDR2 LQKENI, per germline. With 5 bases removed from V and 2 bases from J, the gap between germline ends came to 13 bases. CDR3 length equals 15 residues. The CDR3 bases are TGTGCCAGCTCAACCGGCCAGGGGACCTACAATGAGCAGTTCTTC. This sequence encodes CASSTGQGTYNEQFF.

This clone was seen just once. The gene calls are TRBV9 and TRBJ2-2; 8 bases are a match to TRBD1. V lost 4 bases to trimming and J lost 4 bases; unmatched junction nucleotides: 3. Germline lookup yields CDR1 SGDLS and CDR2 YYNGEE. This CDR3 region has 14 residues. The CDR3 protein is CASSRQGATGELFF. The CDR3 nucleotides read TGTGCCAGCAGCCGGCAGGGGGCCACCGGGGAGCTGTTTTTT.

The CDR3: CASSYSGGTEAFF. The CDR3, as DNA: TGTGCCAGCAGTTACTCCGGGGGCACTGAAGCTTTCTTT. The V and J genes are TRBV6-6 and TRBJ1-1; D possibly corresponds to TRBD1 (5 bases). V gave up 0 bases and J gave up 4 bases, with 6 bases separating them. Germline lookup yields CDR1 MNHNY and CDR2 SVGAGI (reference sequence). There are 13 residues in the CDR3.

For this clone: One junction end does not reproduce the germline sequence, and a read error may be involved. V and J are TRBV9 and TRBJ1-6, with TRBD1 matching over 8 bases. Looked up from germline, CDR1 is SGDLS and CDR2 is YYNGEE. The CDR3 spans 17 residues. CDR3: CASSVGSGGSNNSPLHF. DNA for the CDR3: TGTGCCAGCAGCGTAGGTTCAGGGGGCTCCAATAATTCACCCCTCCACTTT.

The chain joins TRBV2 to TRBJ1-6; TRBD1 is a possible D gene (5 bases). Germline V gene sequence: CDR1 SNHLY, CDR2 FYNNEI. V was trimmed by 3 bases and J by 9 bases, leaving 6 bases between them. This CDR3 is 12 amino acids long. For the CDR3, the DNA is TGTGCCAGCAGTGACAGGGTTTCACCCCTCCACTTT. As protein: CASSDRVSPLHF.

V is TRBV9 and J is TRBJ1-5; tentative D call: TRBD1 (5 bases). CDR1 SGDLS and CDR2 YYNGEE come from the germline V gene. Trimming cost V 0 bases and J 5 bases, with 15 bases left between them. The CDR3 covers 16 residues. CDR3 in amino acids: CASSVAGHGPYQPQHF. The CDR3, as DNA: TGTGCCAGCAGCGTAGCAGGGCACGGACCTTATCAGCCCCAGCATTTT.

The chain couples TRBV7-2 to TRBJ2-7, with D maybe TRBD2 (7 bases). V was cut by 0 bases and J by 2 bases, with 8 bases left in between. CDR1 and CDR2 from the germline V gene are SGHTA and FQGNSA. The CDR3 length is 14 residues. As DNA, the CDR3 is TGTGCCAGCAGCTTAGCGGGGGGGCCCTACGAGCAGTACTTC. Translated: CASSLAGGPYEQYF.

This clone was seen more than once but under ten times. The genes are TRBV29-1 and TRBJ1-1, with D tentatively TRBD1 (6 bases). The V end was cut by 8 bases, the J end by 3 bases, with 16 bases between. This CDR3 is built from 13 residues. CDR1 SQVTM and CDR2 ANQGSEA come from the germline V gene. Here the CDR3 reads CSTRTEMDTEAFF. CDR3 DNA sequence: TGCAGCACCCGGACAGAAATGGACACTGAAGCTTTCTTT.

The gene calls are TRBV6-6 and TRBJ1-1, with a tentative D call TRBD1 (6 bases). Trimming took 6 bases from V and 4 from J, leaving 18 bases between them. The germline gives CDR1 MNHNY, CDR2 SVGAGI (reference sequence). The CDR3 has 15 amino acids. CDR3 DNA: TGTGCCAGCAGCCGCCCGGGGGGCGCATCCACTGAAGCTTTCTTT. Its translation is CASSRPGGASTEAFF.

The rearrangement links TRBV5-1 to TRBJ2-5; 9 bases align to TRBD2. The germline gives CDR1 SGHRS, CDR2 YFSETQ. The CDR3 length is 15 residues. With 9 bases clipped from V and 1 base from J, the junction kept 10 bases outside the gene matches. The CDR3 reads CATGEVSGSQETQYF. CDR3 in DNA: TGCGCCACCGGGGAAGTTAGCGGGAGCCAAGAGACCCAGTACTTC.

J is TRBJ2-5 and V is TRBV7-6; D gene uncertain. Per the germline V gene, CDR1 is SGHVS and CDR2 is FNYEAQ. This CDR3 is built from 14 residues. The V gene lost 5 bases and the J gene lost 3 bases, with 13 bases spanning the gap. CDR3 nucleotides: TGTGCCAGCAGCCCCCGCGTATCAAAAGAGACCCAGTACTTC. Its protein is CASSPRVSKETQYF.